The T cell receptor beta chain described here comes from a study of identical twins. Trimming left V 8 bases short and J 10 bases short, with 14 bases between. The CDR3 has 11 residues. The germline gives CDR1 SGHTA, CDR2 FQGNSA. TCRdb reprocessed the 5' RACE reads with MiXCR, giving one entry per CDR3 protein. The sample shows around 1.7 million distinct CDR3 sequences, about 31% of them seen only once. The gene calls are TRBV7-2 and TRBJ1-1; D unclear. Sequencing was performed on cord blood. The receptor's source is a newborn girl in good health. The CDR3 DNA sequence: TGTGCCAGCGGTTACAATCTCGGAGCTTTCTTT. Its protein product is CASGYNLGAFF. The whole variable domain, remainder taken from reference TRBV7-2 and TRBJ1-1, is GAGVSQSPSNKVTEKGKDVELRCDPISGHTALYWYRQSLGQGLEFLIYFQGNSAPDKSGLPSDRFSAERTGGSVSTLTIQRTQQEDSAVYLCASGYNLGAFFGQGTRLTVV.